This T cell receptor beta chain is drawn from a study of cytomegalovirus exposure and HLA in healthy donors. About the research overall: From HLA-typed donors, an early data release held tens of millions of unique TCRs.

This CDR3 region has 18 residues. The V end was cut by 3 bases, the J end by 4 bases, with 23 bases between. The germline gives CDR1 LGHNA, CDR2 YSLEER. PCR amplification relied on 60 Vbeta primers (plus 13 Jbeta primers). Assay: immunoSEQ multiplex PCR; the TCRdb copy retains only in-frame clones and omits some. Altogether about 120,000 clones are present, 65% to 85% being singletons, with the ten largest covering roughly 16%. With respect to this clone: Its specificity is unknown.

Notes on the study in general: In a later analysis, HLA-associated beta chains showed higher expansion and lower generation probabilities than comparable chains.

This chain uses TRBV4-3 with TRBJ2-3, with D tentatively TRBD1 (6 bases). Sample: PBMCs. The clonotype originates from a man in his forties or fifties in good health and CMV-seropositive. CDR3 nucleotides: TGCGCCAGCAGCCACGCCCCAGGGGTTCTACCCTCGGCAGATACGCAGTATTTT. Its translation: CASSHAPGVLPSADTQYF.